Listed below are T cell receptor beta chains from one sample, sequenced in a study of vaccination effects on CD4 cells after COVID-19. Assay used: immunoSEQ multiplex PCR; TCRdb lists only in-frame clones, some missing. Altogether approximately 70,000 clones are present, about 69% being singletons, with the ten largest covering around 5%. Antigen specificity for these receptors is unknown. The specimen comprised CD4+ T cells from PBMCs cultured with HIV peptides, sampled before COVID-19 vaccination. Receptors were obtained from a human donor who had a prior SARS-CoV-2 infection. CDR3s include the opening cysteine and the closing phenylalanine or tryptophan. The D gene is left open where the match is weak. Only part of the rows carry a size: once, few, many, or a class if the clone is expanded.

cdr3_aa,cdr3_nt,v_call,j_call,cdr3_length,d_call,clone_size
CASSLIPSGRAVYEQYF,TGCGCCAGCAGCTTGATCCCTAGCGGGAGGGCCGTCTACGAGCAGTACTTC,TRBV5-1,TRBJ2-7,17,TRBD2,few
CASSFPTSGSADTQYF,TGTGCCAGCAGCTTTCCGACTAGCGGGAGCGCAGATACGCAGTATTTT,TRBV5-4,TRBJ2-3,16,TRBD2,NA
CASSFQAAEEQYF,TGTGCCAGCAGCTTCCAAGCCGCGGAAGAGCAGTACTTC,TRBV7-3,TRBJ2-7,13,NA,few
CASSLADNSFLYEQYF,TGCGCCAGCAGCTTGGCCGATAACAGCTTTTTATACGAGCAGTACTTC,TRBV5-1,TRBJ2-7,16,NA,NA
CASSAFFGQPQHF,TGTGCCAGCAGTGCCTTTTTTGGTCAGCCCCAGCATTTT,TRBV25-1,TRBJ1-5,13,NA,NA
CASRSKGNYGYTF,TGTGCCAGCAGATCAAAGGGAAACTATGGCTACACCTTC,TRBV7-9,TRBJ1-2,13,NA,NA
CASSVLALASNEQFF,TGTGCCAGCAGCGTACTGGCTCTAGCCAGCAATGAGCAGTTCTTC,TRBV7-2,TRBJ2-1,15,NA,NA
CASSLLRSHTQYF,TGTGCCAGCAGCTTACTAAGGTCCCATACGCAGTATTTT,TRBV7-2,TRBJ2-3,13,NA,NA
CASSLDYYNEQFF,TGTGCCAGCAGCTTGGACTACTACAATGAGCAGTTCTTC,TRBV5-6,TRBJ2-1,13,NA,NA
CASSESTDYGYTF,TGCGCCAGCAGTGAGTCAACAGACTATGGCTACACCTTC,TRBV10-2,TRBJ1-2,13,NA,NA
CASMGMGTGELFF,TGTGCCAGCATGGGCATGGGGACCGGGGAGCTGTTTTTT,TRBV25-1,TRBJ2-2,13,NA,NA
CASSIRGYNQPQHF,TGTGCCAGTAGTATCAGGGGGTACAATCAGCCCCAGCATTTT,TRBV19,TRBJ1-5,14,TRBD1,few
CASSLTTGSYEKLFF,TGTGCCAGCAGTTTAACGACAGGGAGTTATGAAAAACTGTTTTTT,TRBV6-5,TRBJ1-4,15,TRBD1,NA
CASSEYGDRYNEKLFF,TGTGCCAGCAGTGAATACGGGGACAGATATAATGAAAAACTGTTTTTT,TRBV6-1,TRBJ1-4,16,TRBD1,NA
CASSSVKGAHEQYF,TGTGCCAGCAGCTCCGTTAAGGGGGCCCACGAGCAGTACTTC,TRBV6-5,TRBJ2-7,14,TRBD1,NA
CASSIAGGVNEQFF,TGTGCCAGTAGTATCGCGGGAGGGGTCAATGAGCAGTTCTTC,TRBV19,TRBJ2-1,14,TRBD2,NA
CASSFSYTDTQYF,TGTGCCAGCAGTTTCAGTTACACAGATACGCAGTATTTT,TRBV12-3/TRBV12-4,TRBJ2-3,13,NA,NA
CASSMTVGDSTDTQYF,TGTGCCAGCAGCATGACGGTAGGGGATAGCACAGATACGCAGTATTTT,TRBV11-2,TRBJ2-3,16,NA,NA